This T cell receptor (beta chain) was profiled in a study of T cell changes during pregnancy in multiple sclerosis. The germline V gene encodes CDR1 SGDLS and CDR2 YYNGEE. The CDR3 contains 16 residues. With 1 base removed from V and 1 base from J, the gap between germline ends came to 12 bases. TCRdb keeps only in-frame clones here, not all; method: immunoSEQ multiplex PCR. The sample lists about 68,000 clones, about 92% occurring once. Material: peripheral blood, obtained in the second trimester of pregnancy. The clonotype was recovered from a female donor in good health, enrolled as a control in a pregnancy study. The chain employs TRBV9 and TRBJ2-1; tentatively, D is TRBD2 (6 bases). The CDR3 protein is CASSVLARGSYNEQFF. The CDR3 DNA sequence: TGTGCCAGCAGCGTACTAGCGCGGGGTTCCTACAATGAGCAGTTCTTC.